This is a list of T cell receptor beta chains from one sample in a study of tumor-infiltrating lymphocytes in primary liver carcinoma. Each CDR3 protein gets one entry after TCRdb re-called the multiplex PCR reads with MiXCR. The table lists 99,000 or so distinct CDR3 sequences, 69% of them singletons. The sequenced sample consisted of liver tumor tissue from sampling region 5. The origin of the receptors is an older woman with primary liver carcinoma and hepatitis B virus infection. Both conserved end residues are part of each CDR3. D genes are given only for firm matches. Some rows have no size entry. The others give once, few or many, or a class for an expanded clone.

CDR3 protein: CARSGRRRTNTGELFF
CDR3 DNA: TGTGCCAGGAGTGGAAGACGGAGAACAAACACCGGGGAGCTGTTTTTT
J gene: TRBJ2-2
D gene: -
clone size: -
V gene: TRBV2

CDR3 protein: CASSSRTGANTQCF
CDR3 DNA: TGTGCCAGCAGCTCCCGGACGGGGGCAAATACGCAGTGTTTT
J gene: TRBJ2-3
D gene: -
clone size: -
V gene: TRBV11-2

CDR3 protein: CATWVTGEERSYNEQLF
CDR3 DNA: TGTGCCACCTGGGTAACAGGGGAGGAAAGATCCTACAATGAGCAGCTCTTC
J gene: TRBJ2-1
D gene: -
clone size: -
V gene: TRBV5-6

CDR3 protein: CTSSTFEAGGPRETRYF
CDR3 DNA: TGTACCAGCAGCACCTTTGAGGCGGGAGGGCCTCGGGAGACCCGGTACTTC
J gene: TRBJ2-5
D gene: TRBD2
clone size: -
V gene: TRBV11-2

CDR3 protein: CASSSGYPTYEKLFF
CDR3 DNA: TGTGCCAGCAGTTCCGGTTATCCAACCTATGAAAAACTGTTTTTT
J gene: TRBJ1-4
D gene: -
clone size: -
V gene: TRBV28

CDR3 protein: CASSLRQRTGVPSTDTQYF
CDR3 DNA: TGTGCCAGCAGCTTAAGGCAACGTACGGGAGTGCCTAGCACAGATACGCAGTATTTT
J gene: TRBJ2-3
D gene: -
clone size: once
V gene: TRBV11-1

CDR3 protein: CAWSPSGASSSYEQYF
CDR3 DNA: TGTGCCTGGAGTCCATCAGGGGCTAGCAGCTCCTACGAGCAGTACTTC
J gene: TRBJ2-7
D gene: -
clone size: -
V gene: TRBV30

CDR3 protein: CASSTRPSPTDMHYF
CDR3 DNA: TGTGCCAGCAGCACTCGTCCTTCCCCCACAGATATGCACTATTTT
J gene: TRBJ2-3
D gene: -
clone size: -
V gene: TRBV11-2

CDR3 protein: CATYLGGSRGEQYF
CDR3 DNA: TGTGCCACCTACCTAGGGGGCTCTCGGGGGGAGCAGTACTTC
J gene: TRBJ2-7
D gene: -
clone size: many
V gene: TRBV6-6

CDR3 protein: CASSSFTGRRMNTEAFF
CDR3 DNA: TGTGCCAGCAGTTCCTTTACAGGGAGAAGGATGAACACTGAAGCTTTCTTT
J gene: TRBJ1-1
D gene: -
clone size: -
V gene: TRBV6-5

CDR3 protein: CASVRASRRVDTQYF
CDR3 DNA: TGTGCCAGCGTCCGGGCTAGCAGGAGAGTGGATACGCAGTATTTT
J gene: TRBJ2-3
D gene: -
clone size: -
V gene: TRBV6-2/TRBV6-3

CDR3 protein: CASRRGGTGKLFF
CDR3 DNA: TGTGCCAGCAGGAGGGGTGGCACGGGGAAGCTGTTTTTT
J gene: TRBJ2-2
D gene: -
clone size: -
V gene: TRBV6-5

CDR3 protein: CASSEAEEDDYTF
CDR3 DNA: TGTGCCAGCAGTGAGGCAGAGGAAGATGACTACACCTTC
J gene: TRBJ1-2
D gene: -
clone size: -
V gene: TRBV2

CDR3 protein: CASSPNPGGMNLNYGYTF
CDR3 DNA: TGCGCCAGCAGCCCGAATCCAGGGGGGATGAATCTTAACTATGGCTACACCTTC
J gene: TRBJ1-2
D gene: TRBD1
clone size: -
V gene: TRBV5-1

CDR3 protein: CASRDGSYEQYF
CDR3 DNA: TGCGCCAGCCGGGACGGGTCCTACGAGCAGTACTTC
J gene: TRBJ2-7
D gene: -
clone size: few
V gene: TRBV5-1

CDR3 protein: CASSIGHLSANTEAFF
CDR3 DNA: TGCGCCAGCAGCATAGGACACCTCTCGGCTAACACTGAAGCTTTCTTT
J gene: TRBJ1-1
D gene: -
clone size: few
V gene: TRBV5-1

CDR3 protein: CASSLGMGTEAFF
CDR3 DNA: TGTGCCAGCAGCCTAGGCATGGGCACTGAAGCTTTCTTT
J gene: TRBJ1-1
D gene: -
clone size: many
V gene: TRBV14

CDR3 protein: CASSYTTEGRGYTF
CDR3 DNA: TGTGCCAGCAGTTACACAACAGAGGGCCGGGGTTACACCTTC
J gene: TRBJ1-2
D gene: -
clone size: -
V gene: TRBV6-5

CDR3 protein: CASSQTTSGANVLTF
CDR3 DNA: TGTGCCAGCAGTCAAACAACCTCTGGGGCCAACGTCCTGACTTTC
J gene: TRBJ2-6
D gene: -
clone size: many
V gene: TRBV6-5

CDR3 protein: CATEGSSEGRRYF
CDR3 DNA: TGTGCCACTGAGGGGTCGTCGGAAGGACGGCGGTACTTC
J gene: TRBJ2-7
D gene: -
clone size: few
V gene: TRBV10-3

CDR3 protein: CTSSLLVGLEQYF
CDR3 DNA: TGCACCAGCAGCCTCTTGGTGGGTTTGGAGCAGTACTTC
J gene: TRBJ2-7
D gene: -
clone size: -
V gene: TRBV5-1

CDR3 protein: CTSSLGIAQETQYF
CDR3 DNA: TGTACTAGCAGCTTAGGAATAGCCCAAGAGACCCAGTACTTC
J gene: TRBJ2-5
D gene: -
clone size: -
V gene: TRBV11-3

CDR3 protein: CASSPGRRNTEAFF
CDR3 DNA: TGTGCCAGCAGCCCGGGACGGAGGAACACTGAAGCTTTCTTT
J gene: TRBJ1-1
D gene: -
clone size: many
V gene: TRBV12-3/TRBV12-4

CDR3 protein: CTCSLEREGRRSYNEQFF
CDR3 DNA: TGTACCTGCAGTTTGGAGCGGGAGGGCCGCCGATCCTACAATGAGCAGTTCTTC
J gene: TRBJ2-1
D gene: TRBD2
clone size: -
V gene: TRBV12-3/TRBV12-4

CDR3 protein: CSAIHRGALDEQFF
CDR3 DNA: TGCAGCGCAATCCATCGAGGGGCACTTGATGAGCAGTTCTTC
J gene: TRBJ2-1
D gene: -
clone size: few
V gene: TRBV29-1

CDR3 protein: CASNLFLAGTGYEQYF
CDR3 DNA: TGTGCCAGCAATTTGTTTCTAGCGGGAACGGGGTACGAGCAGTACTTC
J gene: TRBJ2-7
D gene: TRBD2
clone size: -
V gene: TRBV7-8

CDR3 protein: CASSVEGGVTDTQYF
CDR3 DNA: TGTGCCAGCAGCGTCGAGGGGGGGGTGACAGATACGCAGTATTTT
J gene: TRBJ2-3
D gene: -
clone size: -
V gene: TRBV9

CDR3 protein: CASSLGLPSDENLFF
CDR3 DNA: TGTGCCAGCAGCTTAGGGCTCCCGTCTGATGAAAACCTGTTTTTT
J gene: TRBJ1-4
D gene: -
clone size: -
V gene: TRBV11-2

CDR3 protein: CATSARGNYKQYF
CDR3 DNA: TGTGCCACCAGTGCTCGGGGTAACTACAAGCAATACTTC
J gene: TRBJ2-7
D gene: -
clone size: -
V gene: TRBV24-1

CDR3 protein: CASSLELGLAGTDTRYF
CDR3 DNA: TGTGCCAGCAGCTTGGAATTGGGACTAGCGGGCACAGATACGCGGTATTTT
J gene: TRBJ2-3
D gene: TRBD2
clone size: -
V gene: TRBV11-3

CDR3 protein: CVSSLGRSTYNEQFF
CDR3 DNA: TGTGTCAGCAGTTTGGGACGGTCCACCTACAATGAGCAGTTCTTC
J gene: TRBJ2-1
D gene: -
clone size: -
V gene: TRBV7-8

CDR3 protein: CASSEEGYSNQLQHF
CDR3 DNA: TGTGCCAGCAGTGAAGAAGGGTATAGCAATCAGCTCCAGCATTTC
J gene: TRBJ1-5
D gene: -
clone size: -
V gene: TRBV6-1

CDR3 protein: CVSSLASKGIQYF
CDR3 DNA: TGTGTCAGCAGCTTAGCATCCAAGGGGATCCAGTACTTC
J gene: TRBJ2-5
D gene: -
clone size: once
V gene: TRBV11-2